The next 21 T cell receptor beta chains were all read from a single sample in a study of shared clonotypes between healthy human individuals. TCRdb's table, derived via immunoSEQ multiplex PCR, lists solely in-frame clones and lacks some. The table includes about half a million clones, roughly three quarters detected once. The material sequenced was PBMCs. The receptor set was obtained from a woman aged 40 to 49 in good health. Some clones in this sample may be carry-over from other donors' samples.

The genes are TRBV9 and TRBJ2-6, with D tentatively TRBD1 (6 bases). V dropped 3 bases and J dropped 0 bases, with 7 bases sitting between them. The germline V gene has CDR1 SGDLS and CDR2 YYNGEE. CDR3 length: 15 amino acids. The CDR3 spells CASSADSSGANVLTF. The CDR3 nucleotides read TGTGCCAGCAGCGCGGACAGCTCTGGGGCCAACGTCCTGACTTTC. The whole variable domain, remainder taken from reference TRBV9 and TRBJ2-6, is DSGVTQTPKHLITATGQRVTLRCSPRSGDLSVYWYQQSLDQGLQFLIQYYNGEERAKGNILERFSAQQFPDLHSELNLSSLELGDSALYFCASSADSSGANVLTFGAGSRLTVL.

This clone came up many times. The rearrangement joins TRBV6-1 to TRBJ2-7; TRBD1 is a possible D gene (6 bases). The germline V and J ends were trimmed by 6 bases and 7 bases, with 22 bases remaining between them. This CDR3 contains 15 residues. Germline assignment: CDR1 MNHNS and CDR2 SASEGT. The CDR3 DNA reads TGTGCCAGCAGGATGAACAGGGTCGGATTGGGGGAGCAGTACTTC. It translates to CASRMNRVGLGEQYF.

As regards this clone: Other DNA sequences in the sample encode the same CDR3. The rearrangement joins TRBV27 to TRBJ2-2; D is unclear. CDR1 is MNHEY, CDR2 SMNVEV, per germline (reference sequence). CDR3 length equals 13 residues. V lost 0 bases, J lost 5 bases, and 4 bases lay in between. CDR3 protein: CASSLSTTGELFF. CDR3 in DNA: TGTGCCAGCAGTTTATCGACGACCGGGGAGCTGTTTTTT.

J is TRBJ1-3 and V is TRBV9, with unresolved D. Germline V gene sequence: CDR1 SGDLS, CDR2 YYNGEE. CDR3 length equals 16 residues. The V gene lost 0 bases and the J gene lost 3 bases, with 13 bases spanning the gap. The CDR3 bases are TGTGCCAGCAGCGTAGAATCCGGGTACGGTGGAAACACCATATATTTT. It encodes CASSVESGYGGNTIYF.

The chain combines TRBV28 with TRBJ1-1; TRBD1 aligns across 9 bases. J was trimmed by 6 bases and V by 3 bases; bases with no gene match: 11. CDR1 MDHEN and CDR2 SYDVKM come from the germline V gene. This CDR3 contains 16 residues. The CDR3 region has the DNA TGTGCCAGCAGTTTTGGATTGGGGACAGGGCTGGCTGAAGCTTTCTTT. Translated: CASSFGLGTGLAEAFF. The full variable domain, completed using reference TRBV28 and TRBJ1-1, is DVKVTQSSRYLVKRTGEKVFLECVQDMDHENMFWYRQDPGLGLRLIYFSYDVKMKEKGDIPEGYSVSREKKERFSLILESASTNQTSMYLCASSFGLGTGLAEAFFGQGTRLTVV.

The chain recombines TRBV4-3 with TRBJ2-1; no clear D. The CDR3 has 15 residues. Germline V gene lookup returns CDR1 LGHNA and CDR2 YSLEER. Trimming left V 1 base short and J 1 base short, with 8 bases between. The DNA of the CDR3 is TGCGCCAGCAGCCAAGGTAGGCTTTCCTACAATGAGCAGTTCTTC. This sequence encodes CASSQGRLSYNEQFF.

The gene calls are TRBV27 and TRBJ1-5, with a tentative D call TRBD1 (6 bases). Germline-derived CDR1 and CDR2 are MNHEY and SMNVEV (reference sequence). V was trimmed by 6 bases and J by 1 base, leaving 13 bases between them. This CDR3 contains 15 residues. The CDR3 reads CASRPRGWSNQPQHF. The CDR3 nucleotides read TGTGCCAGCAGGCCCAGGGGCTGGAGCAATCAGCCCCAGCATTTT.

The rearrangement joins TRBV7-2 to TRBJ2-7; D may correspond to TRBD1 or TRBD2 (6 bases each). Between the trimmed V and J ends, which lost 5 bases and 3 bases, there was a span of 17 bases. This CDR3 is built from 15 residues. Germline V lookup: CDR1 SGHTA, CDR2 FQGNSA. The CDR3 nucleotides read TGTGCCAGCAGCCAGGCGATAGGGGGAGGCTACGAGCAGTACTTC. It translates to CASSQAIGGGYEQYF.

This clone was seen a handful of times. It may be a read error: a sequence one base away is much more abundant. The rearrangement links TRBV29-1 to TRBJ1-1, with no clear D. Germline CDR1 SQVTM, CDR2 ANQGSEA. The CDR3 runs 18 residues. With 2 bases removed from V and 0 bases from J, the gap between germline ends came to 22 bases. The CDR3 spells CSVEPSHLMSDMNTEAFF. In nucleotides, the CDR3 is TGCAGCGTTGAACCTTCCCACTTGATGTCGGATATGAACACTGAAGCTTTCTTT.

The chain carries TRBV27 and TRBJ2-7; the match to TRBD2 covers 7 bases. The germline V gene encodes CDR1 MNHEY and CDR2 SMNVEV (reference sequence). The J segment lost 0 bases and the V segment lost 5 bases, leaving 1 base of the junction unmatched. The CDR3 extends over 13 amino acids. As DNA, the CDR3 is TGTGCCAGCAGTCGGACTAGCTCCTACGAGCAGTACTTC. Its translation: CASSRTSSYEQYF.

The chain couples TRBV7-8 to TRBJ2-5; D gene unclear. Trimming stripped 7 bases from V and 1 base from J, with 19 bases between. The germline gives CDR1 SGHVS, CDR2 FQNEAQ. The CDR3 sequence is 16 residues long. The CDR3 here is CASTLGRMGFQETQYF. Written as DNA, the CDR3 is TGTGCCAGCACCTTGGGTCGGATGGGGTTCCAAGAGACCCAGTACTTC.

The chain couples TRBV5-1 to TRBJ2-3, with D unclear. V was shortened by 1 base and J by 2 bases, with 8 bases between the two germline ends. The V gene's germline CDR1 is SGHRS and CDR2 YFSETQ. There are 14 residues in the CDR3. The CDR3 nucleotides are TGCGCCAGCAGCTTGTCACGCGACACAGATACGCAGTATTTT. Its protein is CASSLSRDTDTQYF.

This chain joins TRBV19 and TRBJ2-7; 7 bases match TRBD1. The length of the CDR3 is 14 residues. Germline V gene lookup returns CDR1 LNHDA and CDR2 SQIVND (reference sequence). Trimming cost V 3 bases and J 3 bases; bases outside gene matches: 5. CDR3: CASSIRDRRYEQYF. DNA for the CDR3: TGTGCCAGTAGTATCCGGGACAGACGCTACGAGCAGTACTTC.

Regarding this clone: This sequence may be a read error, since a much larger clone differs from it by one base. V and J are TRBV7-9 and TRBJ2-6, with D possibly TRBD2 on 5 matching bases. Germline loops: CDR1 SEHNR, CDR2 FQNEAQ (reference sequence). This CDR3 spans 14 amino acids. The CDR3 reads CASSLVGRANALTF. The CDR3 DNA follows: TGTGCCAGCAGCTTAGTTGGGCGGGCCAACGCCCTGACTTTC. Full variable domain (outside the CDR3, taken from reference TRBV7-9 and TRBJ2-6): DTGVSQNPRHKITKRGQNVTFRCDPISEHNRLYWYRQTLGQGPEFLTYFQNEAQLEKSRLLSDRFSAERPKGSFSTLEIQRTEQGDSAMYLCASSLVGRANALTFGAGSRLTVL.

The chain is built from TRBV29-1 and TRBJ2-5; 16 nucleotides match TRBD2. Germline values: CDR1 SQVTM, CDR2 ANQGSEA. With 6 bases clipped from V and 4 bases from J, the junction kept 5 bases outside the gene matches. The CDR3 is 15 residues long. The CDR3 loop reads CSVPGTSGRGETQYF. In nucleotides, the CDR3 is TGCAGCGTACCCGGGACTAGCGGGAGGGGAGAGACCCAGTACTTC.

This clone came up a few times. The V and J genes are TRBV19 and TRBJ2-1; D is unclear. Trimming pared 5 bases from V and 3 bases from J, leaving 11 bases between. The CDR3 has 14 amino acids. Germline CDR1 reads LNHDA; CDR2 reads SQIVND (reference sequence). Here the CDR3 reads CASSLSYNYNEQFF. The CDR3 DNA reads as TGTGCCAGTAGTCTCTCATATAACTACAATGAGCAGTTCTTC. The variable domain in full, completed from reference TRBV19 and TRBJ2-1, reads DGGITQSPKYLFRKEGQNVTLSCEQNLNHDAMYWYRQDPGQGLRLIYYSQIVNDFQKGDIAEGYSVSREKKESFPLTVTSAQKNPTAFYLCASSLSYNYNEQFFGPGTRLTVL.

The rearrangement joins TRBV12-5 to TRBJ2-5; D remains ambiguous. CDR1 is LGHNT, CDR2 FRNRAP, per germline. V lost 1 base and J 1 base, leaving 4 bases between the germline ends. This CDR3 contains 13 residues. This CDR3 reads CASGLERQETQYF. DNA of the CDR3: TGTGCTAGTGGTTTGGAACGCCAAGAGACCCAGTACTTC.

The rearrangement uses TRBV7-2 and TRBJ2-3; 8 positions match TRBD2. V lost 4 bases and J lost 3; bases outside the gene matches: 6. The CDR3 spans 15 residues. Germline-derived CDR1 and CDR2 are SGHTA and FQGNSA. CDR3 DNA sequence: TGTGCCAGCAGCTATTCTAGCGGGTTGACAGATACGCAGTATTTT. Residues: CASSYSSGLTDTQYF.

The gene calls are TRBV5-1 and TRBJ2-5, with 10 bases identical to TRBD2. V gave up 1 base and J gave up 5 bases; unmatched junction bases: 8. From germline, CDR1 is SGHRS and CDR2 YFSETQ. The CDR3 totals 16 residues. CDR3 protein: CASSLSTSGQGETQYF. The DNA of the CDR3 is TGCGCCAGCAGCTTGTCGACTAGCGGGCAAGGGGAGACCCAGTACTTC.

This sequence joins TRBV15 and TRBJ2-6, with D unclear. Germline assignment: CDR1 LNHNV and CDR2 YYDKDF (reference sequence). CDR3 length: 16 residues. The V and J ends lost 0 bases and 5 bases respectively, with 11 bases between them. CDR3: CATSRDLDLRANVLTF. CDR3 nucleotides: TGTGCCACCAGCAGAGATCTTGACTTGCGGGCCAACGTCCTGACTTTC.

This chain uses TRBV5-4 with TRBJ1-2, with a weak D call TRBD1 (6 bases). The CDR3 loop spans 15 amino acids. The germline CDR1 and CDR2 sequences are SGHNT and YYREEE (reference sequence). Trimming pared 4 bases from V and 0 bases from J, leaving 13 bases between. Here the CDR3 reads CASSRGQLANYGYTF. The CDR3 DNA reads as TGTGCCAGCAGCCGTGGACAGCTTGCTAACTATGGCTACACCTTC.